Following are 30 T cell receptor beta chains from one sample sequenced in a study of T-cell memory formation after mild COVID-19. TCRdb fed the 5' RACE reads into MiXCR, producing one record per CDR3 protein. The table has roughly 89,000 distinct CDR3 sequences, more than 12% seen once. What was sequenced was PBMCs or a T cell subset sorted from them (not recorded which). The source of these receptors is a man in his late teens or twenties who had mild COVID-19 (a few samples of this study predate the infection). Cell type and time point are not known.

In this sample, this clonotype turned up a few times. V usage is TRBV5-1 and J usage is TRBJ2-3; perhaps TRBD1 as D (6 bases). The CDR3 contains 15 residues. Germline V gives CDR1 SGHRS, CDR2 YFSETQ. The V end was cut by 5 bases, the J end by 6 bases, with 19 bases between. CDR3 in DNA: TGCGCCAGCAGGCTCGCCCCAGGGGCCGCGGATACGCAGTATTTT. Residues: CASRLAPGAADTQYF.

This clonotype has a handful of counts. The CDR3 protein is CASTILGLAGDEQFF. In DNA form, the CDR3 reads TGTGCCAGCACCATCCTCGGACTAGCGGGGGATGAGCAGTTCTTC. This rearrangement joins TRBV27 to TRBJ2-1; TRBD2 agrees at 13 bases. CDR1 is MNHEY, CDR2 SMNVEV, per germline (reference sequence). J gave up 8 bases and V 7 bases, and 8 bases lay outside the gene matches. This CDR3 has 15 residues.

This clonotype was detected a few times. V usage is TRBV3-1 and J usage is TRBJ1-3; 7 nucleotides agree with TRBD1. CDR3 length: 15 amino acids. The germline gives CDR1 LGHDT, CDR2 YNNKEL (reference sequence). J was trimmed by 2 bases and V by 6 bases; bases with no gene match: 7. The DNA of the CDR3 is TGTGCCAGCAGTCAGACAGGGCATGCTGGAAACACCATATATTTT. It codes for CASSQTGHAGNTIYF. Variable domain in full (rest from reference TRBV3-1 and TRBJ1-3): DTAVSQTPKYLVTQMGNDKSIKCEQNLGHDTMYWYKQDSKKFLKIMFSYNNKELIINETVPNRFSPKSPDKAHLNLHINSLELGDSAVYFCASSQTGHAGNTIYFGEGSWLTVV.

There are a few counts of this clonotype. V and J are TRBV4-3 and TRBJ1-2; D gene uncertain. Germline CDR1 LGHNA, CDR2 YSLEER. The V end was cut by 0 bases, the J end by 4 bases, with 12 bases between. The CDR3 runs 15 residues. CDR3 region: CASSQESTAIYGYTF. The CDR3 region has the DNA TGCGCCAGCAGCCAAGAGAGTACCGCTATCTATGGCTACACCTTC.

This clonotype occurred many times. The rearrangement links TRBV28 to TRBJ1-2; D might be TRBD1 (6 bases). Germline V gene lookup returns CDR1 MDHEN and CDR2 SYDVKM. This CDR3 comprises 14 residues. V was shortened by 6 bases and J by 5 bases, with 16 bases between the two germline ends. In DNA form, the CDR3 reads TGTGCCAGCAGATATATGGGGACACTTTATGGCTACACCTTC. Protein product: CASRYMGTLYGYTF.

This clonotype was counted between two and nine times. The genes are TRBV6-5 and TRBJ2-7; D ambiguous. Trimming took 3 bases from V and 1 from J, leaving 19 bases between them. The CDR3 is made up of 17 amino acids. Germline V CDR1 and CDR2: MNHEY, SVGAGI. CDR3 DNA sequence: TGTGCCAGCAGTTATTCCGACCGGACCGCCGAGTCCTACGAGCAGTACGTC. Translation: CASSYSDRTAESYEQYV.

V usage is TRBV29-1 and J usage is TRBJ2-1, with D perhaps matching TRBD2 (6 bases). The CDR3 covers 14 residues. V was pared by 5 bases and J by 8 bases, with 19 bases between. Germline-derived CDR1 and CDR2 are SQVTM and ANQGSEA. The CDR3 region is CSVRRGGGWDEQFF. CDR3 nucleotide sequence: TGCAGCGTTCGGCGGGGAGGAGGTTGGGATGAGCAGTTCTTC.

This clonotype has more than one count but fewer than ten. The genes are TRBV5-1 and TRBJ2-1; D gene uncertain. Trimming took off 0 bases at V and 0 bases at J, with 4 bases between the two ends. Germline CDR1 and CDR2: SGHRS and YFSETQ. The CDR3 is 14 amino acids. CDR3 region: CASSLEVSYNEQFF. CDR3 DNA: TGCGCCAGCAGCTTGGAGGTCTCCTACAATGAGCAGTTCTTC.

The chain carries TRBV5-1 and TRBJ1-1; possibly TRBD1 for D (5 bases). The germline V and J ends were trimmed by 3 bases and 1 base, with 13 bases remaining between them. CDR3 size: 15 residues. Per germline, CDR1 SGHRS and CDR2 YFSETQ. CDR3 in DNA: TGCGCCAGCAGCTCCGAAATGACAGCGAACACTGAAGCTTTCTTT. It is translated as CASSSEMTANTEAFF.

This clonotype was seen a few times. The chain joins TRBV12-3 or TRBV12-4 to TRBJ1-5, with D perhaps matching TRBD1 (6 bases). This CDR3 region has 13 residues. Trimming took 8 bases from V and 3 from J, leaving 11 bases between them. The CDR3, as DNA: TGTGCCAGCGGGGGGGGGCCCAATCAGCCCCAGCATTTT. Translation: CASGGGPNQPQHF.

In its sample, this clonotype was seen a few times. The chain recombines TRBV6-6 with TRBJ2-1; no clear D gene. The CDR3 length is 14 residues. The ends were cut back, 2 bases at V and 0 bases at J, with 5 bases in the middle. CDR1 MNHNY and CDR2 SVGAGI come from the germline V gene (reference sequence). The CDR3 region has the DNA TGTGCCAGCAGTTACGATCTCTCCTACAATGAGCAGTTCTTC. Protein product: CASSYDLSYNEQFF.

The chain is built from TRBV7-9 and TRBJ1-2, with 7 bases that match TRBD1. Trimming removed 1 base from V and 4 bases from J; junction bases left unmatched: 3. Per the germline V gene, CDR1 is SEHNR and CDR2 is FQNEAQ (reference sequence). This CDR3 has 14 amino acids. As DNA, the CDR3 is TGTGCCAGCAGCTTAGTGGGACAGTCCTATGGCTACACCTTC. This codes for CASSLVGQSYGYTF.

CDR3 loop: CASSLGTLGTEAFF. The CDR3 DNA follows: TGTGCCAGCAGTTTGGGGACCCTGGGGACTGAAGCTTTCTTT. The rearrangement uses TRBV12-3 or TRBV12-4 and TRBJ1-1; possibly TRBD1 for D (5 bases). This CDR3 is built from 14 residues. V was cut by 3 bases and J by 5 bases, with 13 bases left in between.

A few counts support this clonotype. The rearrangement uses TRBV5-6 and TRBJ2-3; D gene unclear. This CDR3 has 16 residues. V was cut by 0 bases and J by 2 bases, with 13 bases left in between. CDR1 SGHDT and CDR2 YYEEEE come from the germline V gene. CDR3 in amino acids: CASSLEFTELTDTQYF. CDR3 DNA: TGTGCCAGCAGCTTGGAATTCACGGAACTCACAGATACGCAGTATTTT.

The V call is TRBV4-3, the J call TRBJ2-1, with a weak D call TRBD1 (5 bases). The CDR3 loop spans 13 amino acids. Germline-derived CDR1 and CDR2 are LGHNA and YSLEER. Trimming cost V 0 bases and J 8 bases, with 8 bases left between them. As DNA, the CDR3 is TGCGCCAGCAGCCAAGATCAGGGCTATGAGCAGTTCTTC. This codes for CASSQDQGYEQFF.

The CDR3 spells CASSFVTGMNTEAFF. CDR3 DNA sequence: TGTGCCAGCAGCTTCGTGACAGGGATGAACACTGAAGCTTTCTTT. The chain combines TRBV11-2 with TRBJ1-1, with 7 bases fitting TRBD1. Germline CDR1 SGHAT, CDR2 FQNNGV. With V trimmed by 3 bases and J by 0 bases, 4 bases remained unmatched. The length of the CDR3 is 15 residues.

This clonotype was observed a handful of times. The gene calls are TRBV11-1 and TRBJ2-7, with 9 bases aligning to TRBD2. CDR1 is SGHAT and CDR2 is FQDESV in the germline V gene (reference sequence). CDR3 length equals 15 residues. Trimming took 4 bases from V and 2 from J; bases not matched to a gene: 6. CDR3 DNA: TGTGCCAGCAGCTCATTAGCGGGGGCAGCCTACGAGCAGTACTTC. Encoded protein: CASSSLAGAAYEQYF.

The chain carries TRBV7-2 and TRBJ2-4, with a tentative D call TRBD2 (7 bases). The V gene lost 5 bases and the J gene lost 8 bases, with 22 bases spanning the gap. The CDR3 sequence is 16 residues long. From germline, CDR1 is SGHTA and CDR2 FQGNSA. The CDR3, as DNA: TGTGCCAGCAGCCCGGGGGGACGGGGGCATGTGGACATTCAGTACTTC. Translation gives CASSPGGRGHVDIQYF.

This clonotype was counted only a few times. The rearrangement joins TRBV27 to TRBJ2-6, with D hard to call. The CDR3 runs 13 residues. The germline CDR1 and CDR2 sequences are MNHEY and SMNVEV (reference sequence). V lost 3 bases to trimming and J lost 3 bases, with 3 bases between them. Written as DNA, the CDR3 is TGTGCCAGCAGTTTGGATGGGGCCAACGTCCTGACTTTC. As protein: CASSLDGANVLTF. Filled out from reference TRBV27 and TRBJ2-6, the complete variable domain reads EAQVTQNPRYLITVTGKKLTVTCSQNMNHEYMSWYRQDPGLGLRQIYYSMNVEVTDKGDVPEGYKVSRKEKRNFPLILESPSPNQTSLYFCASSLDGANVLTFGAGSRLTVL.

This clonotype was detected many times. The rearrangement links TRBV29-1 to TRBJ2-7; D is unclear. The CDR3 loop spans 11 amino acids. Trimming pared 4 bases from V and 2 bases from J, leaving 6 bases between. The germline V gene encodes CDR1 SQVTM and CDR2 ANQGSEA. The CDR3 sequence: CSVVYTYEQYF. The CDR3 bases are TGCAGCGTTGTTTACACCTACGAGCAGTACTTC.

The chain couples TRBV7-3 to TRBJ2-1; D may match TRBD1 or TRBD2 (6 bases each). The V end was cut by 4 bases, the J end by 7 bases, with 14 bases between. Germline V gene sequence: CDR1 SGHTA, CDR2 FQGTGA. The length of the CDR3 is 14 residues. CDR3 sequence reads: CASSSLGGRNEQFF. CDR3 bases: TGTGCCAGCAGCTCTCTCGGGGGCAGGAATGAGCAGTTCTTC.

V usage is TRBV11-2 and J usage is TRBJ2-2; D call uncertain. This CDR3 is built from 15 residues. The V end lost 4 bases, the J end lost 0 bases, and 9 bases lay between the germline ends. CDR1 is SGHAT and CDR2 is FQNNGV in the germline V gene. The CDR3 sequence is CASSYALANTGELFF. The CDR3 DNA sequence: TGTGCCAGCAGCTATGCACTTGCGAACACCGGGGAGCTGTTTTTT.

The CDR3, as DNA: TGTGCCAGCAGTTACACGGGGCCATCGTCCTACGAGCAGTACTTC. This sequence encodes CASSYTGPSSYEQYF. The J gene is TRBJ2-7, the V gene TRBV6-6; D assignment may be TRBD1 or TRBD2 (5 bases each). The ends were cut back, 2 bases at V and 1 base at J, with 12 bases in the middle. This CDR3 spans 15 amino acids. The germline V gene has CDR1 MNHNY and CDR2 SVGAGI (reference sequence).

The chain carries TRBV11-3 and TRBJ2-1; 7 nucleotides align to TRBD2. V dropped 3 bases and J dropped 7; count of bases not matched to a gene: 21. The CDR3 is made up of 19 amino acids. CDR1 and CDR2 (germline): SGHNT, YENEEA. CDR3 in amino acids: CASSFRLARLAPELNEQFF. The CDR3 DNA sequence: TGTGCCAGCAGCTTCCGACTGGCACGACTAGCCCCGGAGCTTAATGAGCAGTTCTTC.

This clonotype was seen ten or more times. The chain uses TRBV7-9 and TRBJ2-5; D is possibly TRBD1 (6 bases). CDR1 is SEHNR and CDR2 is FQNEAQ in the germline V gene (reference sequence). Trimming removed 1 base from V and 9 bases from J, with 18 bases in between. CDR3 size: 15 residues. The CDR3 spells CASSLVGALSGPQYF. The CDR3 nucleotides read TGTGCCAGCAGCTTAGTGGGGGCCCTGTCGGGTCCCCAGTACTTC. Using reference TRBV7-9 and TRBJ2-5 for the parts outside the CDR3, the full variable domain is DTGVSQNPRHKITKRGQNVTFRCDPISEHNRLYWYRQTLGQGPEFLTYFQNEAQLEKSRLLSDRFSAERPKGSFSTLEIQRTEQGDSAMYLCASSLVGALSGPQYFGPGTRLLVL.

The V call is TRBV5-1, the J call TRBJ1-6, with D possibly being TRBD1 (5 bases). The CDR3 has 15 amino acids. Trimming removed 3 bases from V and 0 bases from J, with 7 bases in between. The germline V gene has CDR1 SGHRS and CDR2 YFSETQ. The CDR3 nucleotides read TGCGCCAGCAGCTCGACAGACTCCTATAATTCACCCCTCCACTTT. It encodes CASSSTDSYNSPLHF.

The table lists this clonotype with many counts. CDR3 residues: CASSQDTGAGGYTF. In nucleotides, the CDR3 is TGCGCCAGCAGCCAAGATACCGGGGCTGGTGGCTACACCTTC. The V gene is TRBV4-3, the J gene TRBJ1-2; a possible D gene is TRBD1 (5 bases). V was shortened by 0 bases and J by 7 bases, with 12 bases between the two germline ends. Germline-derived CDR1 and CDR2 are LGHNA and YSLEER. CDR3 size: 14 residues.

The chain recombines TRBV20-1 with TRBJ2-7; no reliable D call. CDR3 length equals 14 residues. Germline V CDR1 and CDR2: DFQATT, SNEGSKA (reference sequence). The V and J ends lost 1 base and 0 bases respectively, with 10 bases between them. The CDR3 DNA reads TGCAGTGCTAGAGGCCGGATGGTCTCCTACGAGCAGTACTTC. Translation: CSARGRMVSYEQYF.

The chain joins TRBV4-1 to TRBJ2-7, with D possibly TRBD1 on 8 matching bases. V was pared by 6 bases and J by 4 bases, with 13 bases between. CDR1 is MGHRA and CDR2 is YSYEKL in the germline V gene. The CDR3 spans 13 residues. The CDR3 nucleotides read TGCGCCAGCAGGCCACAGGGGGGGTACGAGCAGTACTTC. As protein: CASRPQGGYEQYF.

The CDR3 bases are TGTGCCAGCAGTTCGAGGACGTCTGGGGCCAACGTCCTGACTTTC. This translates into CASSSRTSGANVLTF. The rearrangement uses TRBV28 and TRBJ2-6; no firm D call. This CDR3 has 15 residues. V lost 4 bases and J 1 base, leaving 8 bases between the germline ends. The germline gives CDR1 MDHEN, CDR2 SYDVKM.